A single sample gave rise to the 25 T cell receptor beta chains below, sequenced in a study of T cell responses to AZD1222 COVID-19 vaccine. Sequencing used immunoSEQ multiplex PCR; TCRdb keeps in-frame clones, though not all of them. Its table lists around 140,000 clones. The material sequenced was peripheral blood. The source is an adult in good health.

This CDR3 reads CASSQSYEQYF. DNA of the CDR3: TGTGCCAGCTCTCAATCCTACGAGCAGTACTTC. The rearrangement links TRBV5-4 to TRBJ2-7; D ambiguous. The CDR3 consists of 11 residues. The V end was cut by 7 bases, the J end by 1 base, with 6 bases between. Germline V gene lookup returns CDR1 SGHNT and CDR2 YYREEE (reference sequence).

The V and J genes are TRBV24-1 and TRBJ1-2, with a weak D call TRBD1 (5 bases). The CDR3 spans 15 residues. Germline loops: CDR1 KGHDR, CDR2 SFDVKD. V lost 5 bases and J lost 4, with 16 bases in between. The CDR3 spells CATSARGEEFYGYTF. The CDR3 nucleotides read TGTGCCACCAGTGCACGAGGGGAGGAATTCTATGGCTACACCTTC.

This sequence joins TRBV5-1 and TRBJ2-5; 7 nucleotides match TRBD2. After removal of 6 bases from V and 2 bases from J, the junction contained 10 bases not matched to a gene. The CDR3 has 15 amino acids. Germline-derived CDR1 and CDR2 are SGHRS and YFSETQ. CDR3 DNA sequence: TGCGCCAGCACCCAATCGATGGGAGGGCAAGAGACCCAGTACTTC. Protein product: CASTQSMGGQETQYF.

This sequence joins TRBV7-8 and TRBJ2-1; 7 nucleotides line up with TRBD1. CDR1 and CDR2 (germline): SGHVS, FQNEAQ. The CDR3 loop spans 15 amino acids. V dropped 5 bases and J dropped 6; count of bases not matched to a gene: 10. This chain's CDR3 is CASSPGRGLSNEQFF. CDR3 in DNA: TGTGCCAGCAGCCCCGGTAGGGGGCTATCCAATGAGCAGTTCTTC.

This chain links TRBV4-2 with TRBJ1-1; 7 bases agree with TRBD1. The CDR3 totals 14 residues. Trimming took 4 bases from V and 5 from J; bases not matched to a gene: 7. The germline CDR1 and CDR2 sequences are LGHNA and YNFKEQ. The CDR3 nucleotides are TGTGCCAGCAGCCGCGACAGGGTTAAGACTGAAGCTTTCTTT. This sequence encodes CASSRDRVKTEAFF.

The chain has TRBV6-5 and TRBJ1-1; D unresolved. CDR1 is MNHEY and CDR2 is SVGAGI in the germline V gene. Deletions cut 4 bases from V and 1 base from J, with 10 bases between. The CDR3 has 14 amino acids. The CDR3 region has the DNA TGTGCCAGCAGTTTGCTAATACAGAACACTGAAGCTTTCTTT. The encoded protein is CASSLLIQNTEAFF.

The chain links TRBV6-5 to TRBJ2-5; perhaps D is TRBD1 or TRBD2 (5 bases each). This CDR3 spans 14 amino acids. The V gene lost 8 bases and the J gene lost 4 bases, with 17 bases spanning the gap. Germline V gene lookup returns CDR1 MNHEY and CDR2 SVGAGI. The CDR3 loop is CASQSGGPGETQYF. The CDR3 DNA is TGTGCCAGCCAGTCTGGGGGACCGGGAGAGACCCAGTACTTC.

The CDR3 coding sequence is TGTGCCAGCAGTTGGACAGTGGCTAATTCACCCCTCCACTTT. Its protein is CASSWTVANSPLHF. The chain couples TRBV2 to TRBJ1-6; maybe TRBD1 (6 bases). The V gene lost 5 bases and the J gene lost 6 bases, with 11 bases spanning the gap. Germline assignment: CDR1 SNHLY and CDR2 FYNNEI. CDR3 size: 14 residues.

The V call is TRBV19, the J call TRBJ2-2, with D tentatively TRBD2 (7 bases). CDR1 is LNHDA, CDR2 SQIVND, per germline (reference sequence). V lost 1 base, J lost 0 bases, and 9 bases lay in between. CDR3 length equals 16 residues. For the CDR3, the DNA is TGTGCCAGTAGTATAGGCGGGGGCTCGAACACCGGGGAGCTGTTTTTT. Translated, it gives CASSIGGGSNTGELFF.

The chain recombines TRBV29-1 with TRBJ1-2; D not certain. CDR1 is SQVTM, CDR2 ANQGSEA, per germline. The V end was cut by 0 bases, the J end by 3 bases, with 8 bases between. The CDR3 runs to 13 residues. The CDR3 reads CSVEDRRDYGYTF. The CDR3, as DNA: TGCAGCGTTGAAGATCGGCGGGACTATGGCTACACCTTC.

The chain uses TRBV5-1 and TRBJ1-2; possibly TRBD1 for D (5 bases). Germline CDR1 is SGHRS and CDR2 is YFSETQ. This CDR3 is built from 14 residues. Between the trimmed V and J ends, which lost 4 bases and 2 bases, there was a span of 12 bases. CDR3: CASSDRQNNYGYTF. In DNA form, the CDR3 reads TGCGCCAGCAGCGACAGACAAAACAACTATGGCTACACCTTC.

The chain uses TRBV6-1 and TRBJ1-5; the match to TRBD1 covers 7 bases. With 0 bases clipped from V and 5 bases from J, the junction kept 4 bases outside the gene matches. The CDR3 is 15 amino acids. The germline gives CDR1 MNHNS, CDR2 SASEGT. Here the CDR3 reads CASSEAGTAYQPQHF. For the CDR3, the DNA is TGTGCCAGCAGTGAAGCTGGGACAGCGTATCAGCCCCAGCATTTT.

The rearrangement uses TRBV6-5 and TRBJ1-1, with D unclear. In germline, CDR1 is MNHEY, CDR2 SVGAGI. The CDR3 extends over 14 amino acids. V lost 2 bases to trimming and J lost 4 bases, with 11 bases between them. CDR3 nucleotide sequence: TGTGCCAGCAGTTACGGGTTCCGCGCCACTGAAGCTTTCTTT. Protein: CASSYGFRATEAFF.

This chain connects TRBV3-1 (or the pseudogene TRBV3-2) to TRBJ2-5; the D is unclear. Germline CDR1 LGHDT, CDR2 YNNKEL (reference sequence). The CDR3 is 15 amino acids. V was clipped by 0 bases and J by 0 bases, with 8 bases between them. This chain's CDR3 is CASSQDMTDQETQYF. The CDR3 coding sequence is TGTGCCAGCAGCCAAGATATGACTGACCAAGAGACCCAGTACTTC.

This chain links TRBV28 with TRBJ1-1; 8 positions agree with TRBD1. CDR1 is MDHEN and CDR2 is SYDVKM in the germline V gene. This CDR3 is 15 amino acids long. V shed 4 bases, J shed 1 base, and the junction held 5 bases outside the gene matches. The CDR3 loop is CASSYLDRENTEAFF. CDR3 bases: TGTGCCAGCAGTTACCTGGACAGGGAGAACACTGAAGCTTTCTTT.

The chain combines TRBV2 with TRBJ1-1; 7 bases are shared with TRBD1. The length of the CDR3 is 11 residues. The germline V gene encodes CDR1 SNHLY and CDR2 FYNNEI. With 6 bases clipped from V and 6 bases from J, the junction kept 1 base outside the gene matches. DNA for the CDR3: TGTGCCAGCAGGACAGGGTCTGAAGCTTTCTTT. Translated: CASRTGSEAFF.

J is TRBJ1-6 and V is TRBV7-3, with a weak D call TRBD1 (5 bases). V was trimmed by 3 bases and J by 7 bases, leaving 10 bases between them. CDR3 length: 14 amino acids. Germline loops: CDR1 SGHTA, CDR2 FQGTGA. The CDR3 reads CASSFQGRNSPLHF. CDR3 coding DNA: TGTGCCAGCAGCTTTCAGGGACGAAATTCACCCCTCCACTTT.

J is TRBJ2-7 and V is TRBV6-6; D gene unclear. Per germline, CDR1 MNHNY and CDR2 SVGAGI (reference sequence). Trimming removed 0 bases at V and 4 bases at J, with 4 bases between. The CDR3 has 12 amino acids. Here the CDR3 reads CASSYSRYEQYF. CDR3 in DNA: TGTGCCAGCAGTTACTCGAGGTACGAGCAGTACTTC.

The V gene is TRBV11-2, the J gene TRBJ1-6; 7 positions match TRBD1. Germline-derived CDR1 and CDR2 are SGHAT and FQNNGV. CDR3 length equals 16 residues. V shed 3 bases and J 7 bases; nucleotides not matched to a gene: 9. CDR3 nucleotides: TGTGCCAGCAGCTTCCACCCCGGGACAGACAATTCACCCCTCCACTTT. This encodes CASSFHPGTDNSPLHF.

The genes are TRBV5-4 and TRBJ2-3; the D gene is possibly TRBD1 (8 bases). The germline V and J ends were trimmed by 3 bases and 2 bases, with 16 bases remaining between them. The germline V gene encodes CDR1 SGHNT and CDR2 YYREEE (reference sequence). The CDR3 consists of 16 residues. The CDR3, as DNA: TGTGCCAGCAGCTCCCAGGGGGCGGGAGACACAGATACGCAGTATTTT. It encodes CASSSQGAGDTDTQYF.

The V and J genes are TRBV5-5 and TRBJ2-5; maybe TRBD2 (6 bases). Deletions cut 0 bases from V and 5 bases from J, with 14 bases between. This CDR3 spans 15 amino acids. Germline CDR1 SGHKS, CDR2 YYEKEE (reference sequence). In DNA, the CDR3 is TGTGCCAGCAGCTTGGGGCCGCGGGATCGGGAGACCCAGTACTTC. Its protein is CASSLGPRDRETQYF.

The chain has TRBV12-3 or TRBV12-4 and TRBJ1-1; D is unresolved. Trimming shortened V by 5 bases and J by 4 bases, and 5 bases separated the two germline ends. The CDR3 is 11 amino acids. The CDR3 loop is CASSDGTEAFF. The DNA for the CDR3 is TGTGCCAGCAGTGACGGCACTGAAGCTTTCTTT.

The chain joins TRBV6-6 to TRBJ1-1; weak D call: TRBD1 (5 bases). Trimming took off 5 bases at V and 8 bases at J, with 15 bases between the two ends. Germline values: CDR1 MNHNY, CDR2 SVGAGI (reference sequence). This CDR3 has 13 residues. The CDR3 spells CASSSPGRDEAFF. CDR3 nucleotides: TGTGCCAGCAGTAGCCCGGGACGGGACGAAGCTTTCTTT.

The chain's CDR3 is CASSDPRLAALGNTQYF. The DNA of the CDR3 is TGTGCCAGCAGCGATCCAAGATTAGCGGCCCTCGGGAATACGCAGTATTTT. J is TRBJ2-3 and V is TRBV7-9; D is possibly TRBD2 (6 bases). CDR3 size: 17 residues. V lost 5 bases to trimming and J lost 7 bases, with 25 bases between them. CDR1 is SEHNR and CDR2 is FQNEAQ in the germline V gene (reference sequence).

The chain links TRBV5-1 to TRBJ1-2; 7 bases map to TRBD1. CDR3 length equals 14 residues. The V and J ends lost 0 bases and 5 bases, in that order; junction bases with no gene match: 4. Germline V gene data show CDR1 as SGHRS and CDR2 as YFSETQ. The CDR3 is CASSLGRDSYGYTF. The CDR3 region has the DNA TGCGCCAGCAGCTTGGGCCGGGACAGTTATGGCTACACCTTC.